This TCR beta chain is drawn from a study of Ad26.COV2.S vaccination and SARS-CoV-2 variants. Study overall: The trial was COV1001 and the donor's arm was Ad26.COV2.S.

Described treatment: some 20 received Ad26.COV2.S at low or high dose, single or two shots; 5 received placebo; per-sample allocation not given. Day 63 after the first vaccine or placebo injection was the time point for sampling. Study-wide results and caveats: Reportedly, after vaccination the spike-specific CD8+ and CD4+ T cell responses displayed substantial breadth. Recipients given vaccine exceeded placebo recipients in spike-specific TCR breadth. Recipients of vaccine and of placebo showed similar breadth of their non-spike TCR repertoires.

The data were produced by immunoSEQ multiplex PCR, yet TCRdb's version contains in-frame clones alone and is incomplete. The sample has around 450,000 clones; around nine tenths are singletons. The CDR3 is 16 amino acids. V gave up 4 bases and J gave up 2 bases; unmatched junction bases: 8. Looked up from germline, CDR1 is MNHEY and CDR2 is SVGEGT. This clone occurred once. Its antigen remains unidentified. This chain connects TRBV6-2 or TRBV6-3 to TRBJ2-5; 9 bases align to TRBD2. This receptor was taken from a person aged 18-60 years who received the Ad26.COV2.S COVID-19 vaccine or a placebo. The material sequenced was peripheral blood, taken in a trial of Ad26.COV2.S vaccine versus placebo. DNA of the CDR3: TGTGCCAGCAGTTCTAGACTAGCGGCCTCGCAAGAGACCCAGTACTTC. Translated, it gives CASSSRLAASQETQYF.